One sample yielded the 27 T cell receptor beta chains listed below, sequenced in a study of CD8+CD57+ T cells in acquired aplastic anemia. Only patients with CD8+CD57+ cell expansion on flow cytometry were chosen for sequencing. Profiling of TCR beta VDJ combinations and CDR3 sequences used genomic DNA as template. MiXCR was run by TCRdb on the reads, yielding one entry per CDR3 protein. The sample records under 500,000 distinct CDR3 sequences, roughly 34% being singletons. The specimen sequenced was sorted CD4+, CD8+, or CD8+CD57+ T cells (not recorded which) from PBMCs. These receptor sequences come from a human donor with aplastic anemia.

This clonotype was counted only a few times. The chain joins TRBV6-5 to TRBJ2-7, with 7 positions matching TRBD1. The CDR3 loop spans 15 amino acids. V trimming: 4 bases; J trimming: 3 bases; junction bases outside the gene matches: 9. Looked up from germline, CDR1 is MNHEY and CDR2 is SVGAGI. DNA of the CDR3: TGTGCCAGCAGTTTAGGGACAGATCGTATCTACGAGCAGTACTTC. This translates into CASSLGTDRIYEQYF.

To note about this clonotype: Possible read error: a much larger clone is one base away. The missing conserved phenylalanine or tryptophan at the end of this CDR3 makes a read error likely. J is TRBJ1-2 and V is TRBV9, with D perhaps matching TRBD1 (6 bases). Looked up from germline, CDR1 is SGDLS and CDR2 is YYNGEE. Trimming took 3 bases from V and 3 from J, leaving 12 bases between them. The length of the CDR3 is 14 residues. The CDR3 DNA sequence: TGTGCCAGCAGCGCTCTGGACAGCTACTATGGCTACACCTCC. Translating it yields CASSALDSYYGYTS.

V is TRBV7-8 and J is TRBJ1-5; possible D gene TRBD1, 6 bases. The germline CDR1 and CDR2 sequences are SGHVS and FQNEAQ. The CDR3 runs to 16 residues. V shed 5 bases and J shed 5 bases, with 19 bases lying between them. The CDR3 nucleotides are TGTGCCAGCAGCCCAGGCCCTACAGGGAATTATCAGCCCCAGCATTTT. As protein: CASSPGPTGNYQPQHF.

There are many counts of this clonotype. The chain carries TRBV14 and TRBJ2-7; 8 positions match TRBD1. This CDR3 contains 16 residues. Per germline, CDR1 SGHDN and CDR2 FVKESK. Trimming took 1 base from V and 4 from J; bases not matched to a gene: 9. CDR3 sequence (DNA): TGTGCCAGCAGCCAAGCGGACAGGGACCGCTCTTACGAGCAGTACTTC. Protein product: CASSQADRDRSYEQYF.

Turning to this clonotype: Given a much more abundant clone one base away, this may be a read error. The chain carries TRBV5-5 and TRBJ2-7; possible D gene TRBD2, 6 bases. The germline gives CDR1 SGHKS, CDR2 YYEKEE (reference sequence). This CDR3 has 14 amino acids. The CDR3 sequence: CSSSLGTGVYEQYF. For the CDR3, the DNA is TGTTCCAGCAGCTTGGGGACGGGGGTCTACGAGCAGTACTTC.

A remark on this clonotype: A read error may be the cause here, since a much bigger clone is one base away. Likely a read error: the CDR3 ends without its conserved phenylalanine or tryptophan. This chain joins TRBV9 and TRBJ1-2; 10 bases match TRBD1. Germline V lookup: CDR1 SGDLS, CDR2 YYNGEE. V trimming: 0 bases; J trimming: 8 bases; junction bases outside the gene matches: 7. The CDR3 has 15 amino acids. Here the CDR3 DNA reads TGTGCCAGCAGCGTAGTCCTCGGGACAGGGGCCGGCTACACCCTC. Its protein product is CASSVVLGTGAGYTL.

The V call is TRBV10-1, the J call TRBJ2-3, with a weak D call TRBD2 (5 bases). CDR1 WNHNN and CDR2 SYGVQD come from the germline V gene (reference sequence). The V end was cut by 3 bases, the J end by 10 bases, with 11 bases between. This CDR3 has 12 amino acids. CDR3 DNA sequence: TGCGCCAGCAGTGATCATCCCGGGGCGCAGTATTTT. Translation: CASSDHPGAQYF.

The chain uses TRBV4-3 and TRBJ2-6; TRBD2 matches at 9 bases. The germline CDR1 and CDR2 sequences are LGHNA and YSLEER. The ends lost 2 bases at V and 0 bases at J; junction bases unmatched: 8. This CDR3 contains 19 residues. The CDR3 region has the DNA TGCGCCAGCAGCCAACTCCGCGGGGGGGGTAACTCTGGGGCCAACGTCCTGACTTTC. This codes for CASSQLRGGGNSGANVLTF.

This clonotype occurred a few times. The chain recombines TRBV30 with TRBJ1-5, with 10 bases lining up with TRBD1. J gave up 7 bases and V 3 bases, and 6 bases lay outside the gene matches. The CDR3 totals 14 residues. CDR1 is GTSNPN and CDR2 is SVGIG in the germline V gene (reference sequence). The CDR3 is CAWRETGGGQPQHF. DNA for the CDR3: TGTGCCTGGAGGGAGACAGGGGGCGGCCAGCCCCAGCATTTT.

This clonotype has a handful of counts. The rearrangement links TRBV7-2 to TRBJ2-7, with D perhaps matching TRBD1 (5 bases). The CDR3 extends over 14 amino acids. CDR1 is SGHTA, CDR2 FQGNSA, per germline. Trimming shortened V by 3 bases and J by 3 bases, and 12 bases separated the two germline ends. The CDR3 loop reads CASSLTARHYEQYF. In DNA, the CDR3 is TGTGCCAGCAGCTTGACAGCCCGGCACTACGAGCAGTACTTC.

Remarks on this clonotype: A much larger clone lies one base from this, so it may be a read error. The rearrangement links TRBV7-2 to TRBJ2-7, with D unresolved. Per the germline V gene, CDR1 is SGHTA and CDR2 is FQGNSA. The CDR3 has 13 residues. With 1 base removed from V and 5 bases from J, the gap between germline ends came to 9 bases. The CDR3 here is CASSLDFGHEQYF. CDR3 in DNA: TGTGCCAGCAGCTTAGATTTCGGGCACGAGCAGTACTTC.

This clonotype was counted many times. The V gene is TRBV29-1, the J gene TRBJ2-5, with TRBD2 matching over 8 bases. Per the germline V gene, CDR1 is SQVTM and CDR2 is ANQGSEA. The junction had 2 bases not matched to a gene; V was cut back by 4 bases and J by 4 bases. CDR3 length: 12 amino acids. The CDR3 DNA reads as TGCAGCGTTGTTCGGGGGGGAGAGACCCAGTACTTC. This codes for CSVVRGGETQYF.

The V call is TRBV25-1, the J call TRBJ1-2, with no clear D. Germline assignment: CDR1 MGHDK and CDR2 SYGVNS. The CDR3 length is 16 residues. V dropped 5 bases and J dropped 2 bases, with 18 bases sitting between them. The CDR3 nucleotides read TGTGCCAGCAGTTTCATGGGCTCGGATTGGAACTATGGCTACACCTTC. It is translated as CASSFMGSDWNYGYTF.

Points on this clonotype: A clone one base away is much larger, so this may be a read error. The rearrangement links TRBV10-2 to TRBJ2-7; D perhaps matches TRBD1 (6 bases). The CDR3 contains 16 residues. Germline CDR1 is WSHSY and CDR2 is SAAADI. CDR3 DNA: TGCGCCAGCAGTGAGTGGGGGACCACTGGGGGCTACGGGCAGTACTTC. This encodes CASSEWGTTGGYGQYF.

Concerning this clonotype: A junction boundary mismatches the germline segment, possibly from a read error. The V and J genes are TRBV20-1 and TRBJ1-5; possible D gene TRBD1, 6 bases. Germline V gene sequence: CDR1 DFQATT, CDR2 SNEGSKA (reference sequence). This CDR3 is 16 amino acids long. As DNA, the CDR3 is TGCAGTGCTAGATATACGACAGGACAGTACAATCAGCCCCTGCATTTT. Amino acids: CSARYTTGQYNQPLHF.

There are a few counts of this clonotype. The rearrangement links TRBV5-6 to TRBJ2-7, with 9 nucleotides matching TRBD1. V was clipped by 1 base and J by 5 bases; unmatched bases: 10. The CDR3 consists of 16 residues. The germline CDR1 and CDR2 sequences are SGHDT and YYEEEE. CDR3 residues: CASSLSRDRVLDEQYF. Written as DNA, the CDR3 is TGTGCCAGCAGCTTGTCTAGGGACAGGGTACTAGACGAGCAGTACTTC.

Only a few counts were recorded for this clonotype. The J gene is TRBJ1-2, the V gene TRBV2, with a weak D call TRBD1 (5 bases). Germline-derived CDR1 and CDR2 are SNHLY and FYNNEI. This CDR3 is 14 amino acids long. V was cut by 6 bases and J by 3 bases, with 14 bases left in between. The CDR3 protein is CASRLRGGDYGYTF. CDR3 in DNA: TGTGCCAGCAGACTAAGGGGAGGGGACTATGGCTACACCTTC.

V and J are TRBV9 and TRBJ2-3, with 9 bases identical to TRBD2. V lost 3 bases and J lost 0; bases outside the gene matches: 5. Germline CDR1 is SGDLS and CDR2 is YYNGEE. CDR3 length equals 16 residues. CDR3 in DNA: TGTGCCAGCAGCGAGGGACTAGCAGAGAGCACAGATACGCAGTATTTT. Amino acids: CASSEGLAESTDTQYF.

Only a few counts were recorded for this clonotype. This rearrangement joins TRBV6-2 or TRBV6-3 to TRBJ1-2; 9 bases are shared with TRBD1. Germline CDR1 MNHEY, CDR2 SVGEGT. The V and J ends lost 2 bases and 8 bases, in that order; junction bases with no gene match: 6. The CDR3 is 14 amino acids. CDR3 DNA: TGTGCCAGCAGTTACAAACAGGGGGCTGGAGGCTACACCTTC. Translation gives CASSYKQGAGGYTF.

At least ten counts were recorded for this clonotype. The chain couples TRBV15 to TRBJ1-3; 11 bases are a match to TRBD1. Germline V gene data show CDR1 as LNHNV and CDR2 as YYDKDF (reference sequence). The junction had 2 bases not matched to a gene; V was cut back by 5 bases and J by 8 bases. CDR3 length: 13 residues. The CDR3 reads CATSGQGAHTIYF. In nucleotides, the CDR3 is TGTGCCACCAGCGGACAGGGGGCGCACACCATATATTTT.

This clonotype has more than one count but fewer than ten. V is TRBV12-3 or TRBV12-4 and J is TRBJ2-5; 10 bases align to TRBD1. The CDR3 covers 15 residues. The trim removed 6 bases at V and 0 bases at J, leaving 4 bases unmatched. CDR3 DNA sequence: TGTGCCAGCAGATTGGGACAGGGGAACCAAGAGACCCAGTACTTC. Protein product: CASRLGQGNQETQYF.

The rearrangement joins TRBV10-3 to TRBJ1-5, with 7 bases fitting TRBD1. J gave up 0 bases and V 8 bases, and 10 bases lay outside the gene matches. Germline V gene data show CDR1 as ENHRY and CDR2 as SYGVKD. The CDR3 has 16 residues. The CDR3 reads CAIASTGIGSNQPQHF. The CDR3 DNA is TGTGCCATCGCCTCGACAGGGATTGGTAGCAATCAGCCCCAGCATTTT.

The V gene is TRBV2, the J gene TRBJ2-7; 7 bases align to TRBD2. The CDR3 runs to 13 residues. Unmatched junction bases numbered 7, after V lost 4 bases and J lost 7 bases. In germline, CDR1 is SNHLY, CDR2 FYNNEI. CDR3 sequence reads: CASSASTSVEQYF. CDR3 nucleotides: TGTGCCAGCAGTGCCTCTACTAGCGTTGAGCAGTACTTC.

J is TRBJ2-3 and V is TRBV24-1, with 7 bases fitting TRBD1. V dropped 3 bases and J dropped 3; count of bases not matched to a gene: 8. Germline CDR1 reads KGHDR; CDR2 reads SFDVKD. This CDR3 is built from 16 residues. CDR3 in DNA: TGTGCCACCAGTGATCCCCGGGACAGAGATACAGATACGCAGTATTTT. This encodes CATSDPRDRDTDTQYF.

The chain uses TRBV3-1 and TRBJ2-3; 11 bases are shared with TRBD2. CDR1 LGHDT and CDR2 YNNKEL come from the germline V gene (reference sequence). The length of the CDR3 is 17 residues. Germline trimming cut 0 bases from V and 7 bases from J; bases unmatched to any gene: 9. This chain's CDR3 is CASSQDLELAGEYTQYF. The CDR3 region has the DNA TGTGCCAGCAGCCAAGATCTTGAACTAGCGGGGGAATATACGCAGTATTTT.

This clonotype appeared a few times. V and J are TRBV6-2 or TRBV6-3 and TRBJ1-5, with 8 bases lining up with TRBD1. Germline trimming cut 10 bases from V and 6 bases from J; bases unmatched to any gene: 11. The CDR3 loop spans 14 amino acids. Germline V gene lookup returns CDR1 MNHEY and CDR2 SVGEGT. CDR3 nucleotide sequence: TGTGCCACCTCCCAACAGGGGGATAGTCAGCCCCAGCATTTT. Translation: CATSQQGDSQPQHF.

This chain uses TRBV28 with TRBJ1-3; 7 nucleotides align to TRBD1. CDR1 is MDHEN, CDR2 SYDVKM, per germline. The V segment lost 5 bases and the J segment 0 bases; nucleotides outside the gene matches: 10. The CDR3 totals 17 residues. The CDR3 bases are TGTGCCAGCAGTCTGCTACAGGGGCCCAGCTCTGGAAACACCATATATTTT. It is translated as CASSLLQGPSSGNTIYF.